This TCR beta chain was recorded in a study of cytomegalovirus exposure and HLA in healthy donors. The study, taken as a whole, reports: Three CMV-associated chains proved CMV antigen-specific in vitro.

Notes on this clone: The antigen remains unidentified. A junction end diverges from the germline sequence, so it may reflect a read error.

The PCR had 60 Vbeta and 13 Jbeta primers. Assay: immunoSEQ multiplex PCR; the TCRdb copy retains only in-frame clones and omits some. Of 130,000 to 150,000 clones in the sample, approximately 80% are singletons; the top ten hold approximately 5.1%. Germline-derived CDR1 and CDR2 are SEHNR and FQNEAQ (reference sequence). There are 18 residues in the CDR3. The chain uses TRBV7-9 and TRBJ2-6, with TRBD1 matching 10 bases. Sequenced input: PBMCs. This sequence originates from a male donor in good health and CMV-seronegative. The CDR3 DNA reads TGTGCCAGCAGCAGAGACAGGGGGCTAATCTCTGGGGCCAACGGCCTGACTTTC. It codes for CASSRDRGLISGANGLTF.